The clone carrying this T cell receptor (beta chain) was seen more than once but under ten times. Its antigen is currently unknown. This entry comes from a study of molecular identifiers for immune sequencing clone quantification. The study, taken as a whole, reports: In naive cells, under 1% of molecules belonged to clones above 20 RNA copies, against over 97% in effector cells. Because of identical TCR molecules sharing a barcode, sizes of highly expanded clones could be underestimated.

Sorting isolated naive CD8 T cells as CD8+CD4-CCR7+CD45RA+ events. TCRdb used MiXCR to reprocess the PCR reads, holding one entry per CDR3 protein. The repertoire holds about 70,000 distinct CDR3 sequences, with 15% to 20% as singletons. Sequenced material: naive CD8+ T cells from blood, with Jurkat cell RNA spiked in. Subset defined: FACS-sorted CD8+CD4-CCR7+CD45RA+ naive T cells. The TCR originated in a human donor in good health. Some libraries in this study had Jurkat cell RNA spiked in.

The CDR3 region is CASSVGQGVYEQYF. The CDR3 coding sequence is TGTGCCAGCAGCGTCGGTCAGGGAGTCTACGAGCAGTACTTC. This chain links TRBV9 with TRBJ2-7; D could derive from TRBD1 or TRBD2 (5 bases each). V shed 2 bases and J shed 3 bases, with 12 bases lying between them. This CDR3 comprises 14 residues. CDR1 SGDLS and CDR2 YYNGEE come from the germline V gene.